A selection of T cell receptor beta chains follows, all from one sample in a study of technical replicates of blood from a handful of donors. The data were produced by immunoSEQ multiplex PCR, yet TCRdb's version contains in-frame clones alone and is incomplete. This table holds some 87,000 clones, 90% to 98% found once. Source material: T cells isolated from PBMCs. The receptor source for this set is a human donor in good health. The CDR3 runs from the conserved cysteine through the conserved F or W. Each record gives: D gene, V gene, J gene, clone size, CDR3 protein, CDR3 DNA. D genes are given only for firm matches. Some rows mark clone size as missing; the rest say once, few, many or name a class of expanded clone.

>TRBD1|TRBV5-1|TRBJ1-2|-
CASSLGDRELQYGYTF
TGCGCCAGCAGCTTGGGTGACAGGGAGTTACAGTATGGCTACACCTTC
>-|TRBV6-5|TRBJ1-2|-
CASSYSTGTTDGYTF
TGTGCCAGCAGTTACTCAACCGGGACAACGGATGGCTACACCTTC
>-|TRBV29-1|TRBJ2-7|-
CSVDIDYEQYF
TGCAGCGTTGACATAGACTACGAGCAGTACTTC
>-|TRBV28|TRBJ2-7|-
CASSLQLVVAYEQYF
TGTGCCAGCAGTTTACAACTAGTTGTAGCCTACGAGCAGTACTTC
>TRBD1|TRBV18|TRBJ2-7|-
CASSPGQGASYEQYF
TGTGCCAGCTCCCCTGGACAGGGGGCAAGCTACGAGCAGTACTTC
>TRBD1|TRBV9|TRBJ2-2|-
CASSGAYRGYPGELFF
TGTGCCAGCAGCGGAGCCTACAGGGGGTACCCCGGGGAGCTGTTTTTT
>-|TRBV7-9|TRBJ2-7|-
CASSYGNAYEQYF
TGTGCCAGCAGCTACGGGAACGCCTACGAGCAGTACTTC
>-|TRBV9|TRBJ1-1|-
CASSGLRGAFF
TGTGCCAGCAGCGGGTTGAGAGGAGCTTTCTTT
>TRBD2|TRBV4-3|TRBJ2-1|-
CASSEPGTSGSSEQFF
TGCGCCAGCAGCGAGCCCGGGACTAGCGGGAGCAGTGAGCAGTTCTTC
>-|TRBV6-1|TRBJ1-4|-
CASTVVGGRNEKLFF
TGTGCCAGTACGGTGGTCGGGGGGCGAAACGAAAAACTGTTTTTT
>-|TRBV6-1|TRBJ1-2|-
CASSEGLSTINYGYTF
TGTGCCAGCAGTGAGGGGCTAAGTACTATAAACTATGGCTACACCTTC
>TRBD2|TRBV5-8|TRBJ2-3|-
CASSLRGADTQYF
TGTGCCAGCAGCTTGCGGGGGGCAGATACGCAGTATTTT
>TRBD2|TRBV4-3|TRBJ2-7|-
CASSQATSGRRSYEQYF
TGCGCCAGCAGCCAAGCGACTAGCGGGAGGCGGTCCTACGAGCAGTACTTC
>TRBD2|TRBV9|TRBJ2-1|-
CASSVSGTTYNEQFF
TGTGCCAGCAGCGTTAGCGGGACCACCTACAATGAGCAGTTCTTC
>-|TRBV7-3|TRBJ1-1|-
CASSLQGNTEAFF
TGTGCCAGCAGCCTTCAGGGGAACACTGAAGCTTTCTTT
>-|TRBV19|TRBJ1-5|once
CASGQGVEQPQHF
TGTGCCAGCGGGCAGGGTGTCGAGCAGCCCCAGCATTTT
>TRBD2|TRBV29-1|TRBJ2-5|once
CSHTVAGPQETQYF
TGCAGCCATACAGTAGCGGGACCCCAAGAGACCCAGTACTTC
>TRBD2|TRBV9|TRBJ2-1|-
CASSVGAGGDYNEQFF
TGTGCCAGCAGCGTTGGGGCGGGAGGCGACTACAATGAGCAGTTCTTC
>TRBD1|TRBV7-3|TRBJ1-1|once
CASSSQSGAGGEAFF
TGTGCCAGCAGTTCCCAGTCGGGGGCAGGGGGGGAAGCTTTCTTT
>-|TRBV6-5|TRBJ2-5|-
CASCSTTGWETQYF
TGTGCCAGCTGCTCTACCACAGGGTGGGAGACCCAGTACTTC
>TRBD1|TRBV14|TRBJ2-2|few
CASSLQGAATGELFF
TGTGCCAGCAGCTTACAGGGGGCGGCGACCGGGGAGCTGTTTTTT
>TRBD1|TRBV7-9|TRBJ2-5|-
CASSLGDREETQYF
TGTGCCAGCAGCTTAGGAGACAGGGAAGAGACCCAGTACTTC
>-|TRBV7-6|TRBJ2-5|once
CASSLEQTGVTQYF
TGTGCCAGCAGCTTAGAACAGACCGGGGTGACCCAGTACTTC
>TRBD2|TRBV14|TRBJ2-2|once
CASSQEASGTITGELFF
TGTGCCAGCAGCCAAGAGGCTAGCGGGACTATCACCGGGGAGCTGTTTTTT
>-|TRBV20-1|TRBJ1-2|-
CSANRNYGYTF
TGCAGCGCCAACAGGAACTATGGCTACACCTTC
>TRBD1|TRBV2|TRBJ1-1|-
CASRAGQGDEAFF
TGTGCCAGCAGGGCAGGACAGGGGGATGAAGCTTTCTTT
>-|TRBV4-3|TRBJ2-3|-
CASSQGRPAGEADTQYF
TGCGCCAGCAGCCAAGGGAGGCCGGCAGGGGAAGCAGATACGCAGTATTTT
>TRBD1|TRBV30|TRBJ2-1|-
CAGTRRTGVLILNEQFF
TGTGCCGGCACGCGTAGGACAGGGGTGTTAATTTTGAATGAGCAGTTCTTC
>-|TRBV11-3|TRBJ2-3|-
CASSLGGSGYTDTQYF
TGTGCCAGCAGCTTAGGAGGTAGCGGTTACACAGATACGCAGTATTTT
>-|TRBV7-8|TRBJ1-1|-
CASSLSGERTEAFF
TGTGCCAGCAGCCTCAGTGGAGAGAGGACTGAAGCTTTCTTT
>TRBD2|TRBV7-2|TRBJ2-7|once
CASSLGVGGIYEQYF
TGTGCCAGCAGCTTAGGTGTGGGAGGGATTTACGAGCAGTACTTC
>-|TRBV7-6|TRBJ2-3|-
CASSLKARRGTDTQYF
TGTGCCAGCAGCTTAAAAGCGCGACGGGGCACAGATACGCAGTATTTT
>-|TRBV29-1|TRBJ2-1|-
CSAKTSYNEQFF
TGCAGCGCCAAGACTAGTTACAATGAGCAGTTCTTC
>TRBD1|TRBV7-9|TRBJ1-2|-
CASSPGTGTYNYGYTF
TGTGCCAGCAGCCCGGGGACAGGGACATATAACTATGGCTACACCTTC
>-|TRBV6-5|TRBJ2-6|-
CASSSLSSSGANVLTF
TGTGCCAGCAGTTCCCTGAGTAGCTCTGGGGCCAACGTCCTGACTTTC
>TRBD1|TRBV14|TRBJ1-5|-
CASSPGTGRQPQHF
TGTGCCAGCAGCCCAGGGACAGGGAGGCAGCCCCAGCATTTT
>TRBD2|TRBV7-2|TRBJ2-2|-
CASSLGGSGRLTGELFF
TGTGCCAGCAGCTTAGGAGGTAGCGGGAGGTTAACCGGGGAGCTGTTTTTT
>-|TRBV25-1|TRBJ2-5|-
CASSELGYQETQYF
TGTGCCAGCAGTGAGCTAGGATATCAAGAGACCCAGTACTTC
>TRBD2|TRBV5-4|TRBJ2-7|-
CASSLSGRDIYEQYF
TGTGCCAGCAGCCTTAGCGGGAGGGATATCTACGAGCAGTACTTC
>-|TRBV15|TRBJ1-4|-
CATSGGNEKLFF
TGTGCCACCAGTGGCGGTAATGAAAAACTGTTTTTT
>-|TRBV19|TRBJ2-7|once
CASSSGLGDGRAEQYF
TGTGCCAGTAGCTCCGGTCTTGGGGATGGGCGGGCGGAGCAGTACTTC
>-|TRBV29-1|TRBJ1-4|-
CSVEKGEKLFF
TGCAGCGTTGAGAAGGGGGAAAAACTGTTTTTT
>-|TRBV7-8|TRBJ2-1|-
CASSWGAGDRYNEQFF
TGTGCCAGCAGCTGGGGAGCGGGGGACAGATACAATGAGCAGTTCTTC
>TRBD2|TRBV28|TRBJ2-2|-
CASSWSGRITGELFF
TGTGCCAGCAGTTGGAGCGGGAGAATCACCGGGGAGCTGTTTTTT